This T cell receptor beta chain appears in the sequencing data of a study of CD8 T cells in Susac syndrome. Healthy donors served as the controls. They were matched for age and sex. In contrast to the negatively isolated CD8+ and CD4+ T cells, TEMRA cells were FACS-enriched. Reverse transcription of about 0.5 to 1 ug RNA used random hexamers. One entry per CDR3 protein, called by TCRdb with MiXCR from the immunoSEQ multiplex PCR reads. The sample lists roughly 200,000 distinct CDR3 sequences, 93% occurring once. Sequenced material: CD4+ T cells from PBMCs. This TCR derives from a human donor in good health.

As DNA, the CDR3 is TGCAGCGTTCGACGGCAGGGGAGCACCGGGGAGCTGTTTTTT. This codes for CSVRRQGSTGELFF. The chain carries TRBV29-1 and TRBJ2-2; D is possibly TRBD1 (6 bases). Germline V gene lookup returns CDR1 SQVTM and CDR2 ANQGSEA. The CDR3 totals 14 residues. The V and J ends lost 5 bases and 4 bases respectively, with 14 bases between them.